The 18 T cell receptor beta chains below come from one sample, sequenced in a study of beta chain features in type 1 diabetes. The sequenced template was cDNA made from the entire isolated RNA. Method: immunoSEQ multiplex PCR; TCRdb's copy keeps in-frame clones and lacks some. The sample consists of under 200,000 clones, 7.5% to 10% of them appearing once. The sample was central memory CD4+ T cells from blood. The origin of the receptors is a woman aged 18-29 years in good health.

The chain joins TRBV9 to TRBJ2-1; D possibly corresponds to TRBD1 (8 bases). The CDR3 covers 17 residues. Germline V gene lookup returns CDR1 SGDLS and CDR2 YYNGEE. V lost 0 bases to trimming and J lost 4 bases, with 17 bases between them. The CDR3 loop is CASSVGGGTGLYNEQFF. The CDR3 nucleotides are TGTGCCAGCAGCGTAGGGGGAGGGACAGGTTTATACAATGAGCAGTTCTTC.

This clone was detected a few times. The CDR3 here is CASSTGLAGGHEQFF. CDR3 nucleotide sequence: TGTGCCAGTAGCACCGGACTAGCGGGAGGTCATGAGCAGTTCTTC. The rearrangement uses TRBV19 and TRBJ2-1, with 14 nucleotides matching TRBD2. Trimming took 6 bases from V and 8 from J; bases not matched to a gene: 6. The CDR3 has 15 residues. From germline, CDR1 is LNHDA and CDR2 SQIVND (reference sequence).

This clone was counted between two and nine times. The rearrangement uses TRBV10-3 and TRBJ1-2, with TRBD1 as a possible D gene (5 bases). This CDR3 region has 15 residues. The V gene lost 0 bases and the J gene lost 4 bases, with 12 bases spanning the gap. Germline CDR1 and CDR2: ENHRY and SYGVKD. In DNA form, the CDR3 reads TGTGCCATCAGTGAGTCGCGGCAGGGACTCTATGGCTACACCTTC. Protein: CAISESRQGLYGYTF.

This clone was seen only a few times. The chain carries TRBV11-2 and TRBJ2-5; 15 bases match TRBD2. Losses at the gene ends were 5 bases for V and 5 bases for J; bases not matched to a gene: 12. The CDR3 sequence is 18 residues long. From germline, CDR1 is SGHAT and CDR2 FQNNGV. The CDR3 sequence: CASSPRTSGRASIETQYF. The CDR3 DNA reads as TGTGCCAGCAGCCCCCGGACTAGCGGGAGGGCCAGTATCGAGACCCAGTACTTC. The complete variable domain, with remaining parts taken from reference TRBV11-2 and TRBJ2-5, reads EAGVAQSPRYKIIEKRQSVAFWCNPISGHATLYWYQQILGQGPKLLIQFQNNGVVDDSQLPKDRFSAERLKGVDSTLKIQPAKLEDSAVYLCASSPRTSGRASIETQYFGPGTRLLVL.

V gene TRBV30 combines with J gene TRBJ1-1, with 9 nucleotides matching TRBD1. CDR1 GTSNPN and CDR2 SVGIG come from the germline V gene (reference sequence). This CDR3 is built from 13 residues. Germline trimming cut 6 bases from V and 3 bases from J; bases unmatched to any gene: 5. CDR3 loop: CACRDRAHTEAFF. CDR3 sequence (DNA): TGTGCCTGTCGGGACAGGGCGCACACTGAAGCTTTCTTT. The full variable domain, in which reference TRBV30 and TRBJ1-1 provide the parts outside the CDR3, is SQTIHQWPATLVQPVGSPLSLECTVEGTSNPNLYWYRQAAGRGLQLLFYSVGIGQISSEVPQNLSASRPQDRQFILSSKKLLLSDSGFYLCACRDRAHTEAFFGQGTRLTVV.

The rearrangement uses TRBV28 and TRBJ1-2; D may be TRBD1 (5 bases). The V gene lost 3 bases and the J gene lost 4 bases, with 9 bases spanning the gap. This CDR3 is built from 13 residues. Germline V gene lookup returns CDR1 MDHEN and CDR2 SYDVKM. CDR3 in amino acids: CASSLEGFYGYTF. DNA for the CDR3: TGTGCCAGCAGTTTGGAGGGGTTCTATGGCTACACCTTC.

This chain's CDR3 is CASSWDRAYEQYF. The CDR3 DNA follows: TGTGCCAGCAGCTGGGACAGAGCCTACGAGCAGTACTTC. The J gene is TRBJ2-7, the V gene TRBV5-4; 7 bases map to TRBD1. This CDR3 is 13 amino acids long. Germline trimming cut 3 bases from V and 2 bases from J; bases unmatched to any gene: 2. Looked up from germline, CDR1 is SGHNT and CDR2 is YYREEE (reference sequence).

A few counts support this clone. The chain couples TRBV21-1 to TRBJ2-4; the table's D call TRBD2 went unverified against the DNA. TRBV21-1 is described as a pseudogene. There are 11 residues in the CDR3. The CDR3 bases are TGTGCCAGCAGCAAGGCGGTCCCGAAGTACTTC. Amino acids: CASSKAVPKYF.

V gene TRBV9 combines with J gene TRBJ2-3; TRBD1 might be the D (6 bases). Trimming cost V 3 bases and J 6 bases, with 23 bases left between them. The CDR3 consists of 17 residues. Germline CDR1 and CDR2: SGDLS and YYNGEE. CDR3 region: CASSGSRGADFIDTQYF. The CDR3 bases are TGTGCCAGCAGCGGATCCAGGGGCGCAGATTTTATCGATACGCAGTATTTT. The whole variable domain, filled in from reference TRBV9 and TRBJ2-3, reads DSGVTQTPKHLITATGQRVTLRCSPRSGDLSVYWYQQSLDQGLQFLIQYYNGEERAKGNILERFSAQQFPDLHSELNLSSLELGDSALYFCASSGSRGADFIDTQYFGPGTRLTVL.

This chain links TRBV19 with TRBJ2-7; 7 positions match TRBD2. Per the germline V gene, CDR1 is LNHDA and CDR2 is SQIVND (reference sequence). The CDR3 covers 13 residues. With V trimmed by 7 bases and J by 0 bases, 3 bases remained unmatched. In nucleotides, the CDR3 is TGTGCCAGTACCGGGGGGAACTCCTACGAGCAGTACTTC. Translated: CASTGGNSYEQYF. Using reference TRBV19 and TRBJ2-7 for the parts outside the CDR3, the full variable domain is DGGITQSPKYLFRKEGQNVTLSCEQNLNHDAMYWYRQDPGQGLRLIYYSQIVNDFQKGDIAEGYSVSREKKESFPLTVTSAQKNPTAFYLCASTGGNSYEQYFGPGTRLTVT.

There are many counts of this clone. The chain carries TRBV11-2 and TRBJ2-2, with 7 bases fitting TRBD2. Unmatched junction bases numbered 7, after V lost 4 bases and J lost 5 bases. CDR3 length: 15 residues. CDR1 and CDR2 (germline): SGHAT, FQNNGV. The CDR3 DNA sequence: TGTGCCAGCAGCTCTCGGGGGGAATTGACCGGGGAGCTGTTTTTT. Its protein is CASSSRGELTGELFF. The whole variable domain, remainder taken from reference TRBV11-2 and TRBJ2-2, is EAGVAQSPRYKIIEKRQSVAFWCNPISGHATLYWYQQILGQGPKLLIQFQNNGVVDDSQLPKDRFSAERLKGVDSTLKIQPAKLEDSAVYLCASSSRGELTGELFFGEGSRLTVL.

This clone has more than one count but fewer than ten. The CDR3 DNA sequence: TGTGCCAGCAGCGCCCGACAGGGTGATGAAAAACTGTTTTTT. Amino acids: CASSARQGDEKLFF. The V gene is TRBV5-6, the J gene TRBJ1-4; TRBD1 agrees at 7 bases. The J segment lost 6 bases and the V segment lost 4 bases, leaving 6 bases of the junction unmatched. From germline, CDR1 is SGHDT and CDR2 YYEEEE. The CDR3 is made up of 14 amino acids.

J is TRBJ1-5 and V is TRBV10-3, with D perhaps TRBD1 (6 bases). CDR3 length equals 13 residues. The V and J ends lost 2 bases and 7 bases respectively, with 9 bases between them. The germline gives CDR1 ENHRY, CDR2 SYGVKD. The CDR3 DNA reads TGTGCCATCAGTGAGCCAGGGGAACAGCCCCAGCATTTT. Its translation: CAISEPGEQPQHF.

The chain employs TRBV5-1 and TRBJ2-7; TRBD2 agrees at 8 bases. The CDR3 contains 16 residues. Losses at the gene ends were 0 bases for V and 6 bases for J; bases not matched to a gene: 11. CDR1 is SGHRS, CDR2 YFSETQ, per germline. CDR3 bases: TGCGCCAGCAGCTTGGCAGGTATTGCGGGAGGCCCCGAGCAGTACTTC. It translates to CASSLAGIAGGPEQYF. Filled out from reference TRBV5-1 and TRBJ2-7, the complete variable domain reads KAGVTQTPRYLIKTRGQQVTLSCSPISGHRSVSWYQQTPGQGLQFLFEYFSETQRNKGNFPGRFSGRQFSNSRSEMNVSTLELGDSALYLCASSLAGIAGGPEQYFGPGTRLTVT.

This chain uses TRBV7-9 with TRBJ2-1; D is undetermined. This CDR3 has 13 residues. Trimming cost V 4 bases and J 10 bases, with 14 bases left between them. Germline CDR1 and CDR2: SEHNR and FQNEAQ (reference sequence). CDR3 amino acids: CASSSDKPGEQFF. The DNA for the CDR3 is TGTGCCAGCAGCTCCGACAAACCTGGGGAGCAGTTCTTC.

This clone occurred a few times. The chain recombines TRBV5-1 with TRBJ2-4, with 10 bases lining up with TRBD1. This CDR3 contains 15 residues. Germline V gives CDR1 SGHRS, CDR2 YFSETQ. V lost 3 bases, J lost 6 bases, and 6 bases stayed unmatched. CDR3 sequence reads: CASSSLDRGSNIQYF. In DNA, the CDR3 is TGCGCCAGCAGCTCGTTGGACAGGGGGTCAAACATTCAGTACTTC.

This clone was counted ten times or more. The J gene is TRBJ2-5, the V gene TRBV18; 9 positions match TRBD1. After removal of 5 bases from V and 6 bases from J, the junction contained 7 bases not matched to a gene. Per the germline V gene, CDR1 is KGHSH and CDR2 is LQKENI. This CDR3 has 14 residues. CDR3 coding DNA: TGTGCCAGCTCAGCGGGACAGGGCGGGCAGACCCAGTACTTC. It yields the protein CASSAGQGGQTQYF.

This clone has a handful of counts. The chain uses TRBV6-6 and TRBJ2-3; 7 bases are shared with TRBD2. V lost 3 bases and J lost 3; bases outside the gene matches: 9. The CDR3 covers 16 residues. From germline, CDR1 is MNHNY and CDR2 SVGAGI (reference sequence). The CDR3 DNA reads as TGTGCCAGCAGTTATATGAGACTAGCTATGACAGATACGCAGTATTTT. Its translation is CASSYMRLAMTDTQYF.